This T cell receptor (beta chain) was recorded in a study of blood T cell repertoires in COVID-19. Turning to the study itself: Samples came from the United States, Italy and Spain, spanning acute and convalescent COVID-19. Nucleic acid was either cDNA or gDNA, and it came from T cells, B-cell-depleted T cells, or PBMCs.

This CDR3 has 15 residues. The J segment lost 1 base and the V segment lost 4 bases, leaving 6 bases of the junction unmatched. Germline CDR1 is SNHLY and CDR2 is FYNNEI. Original processing methods: By means of reference gene primer amplification, nucleated cell counts were estimated. Sequencing was performed with immunoSEQ multiplex PCR; in TCRdb, only in-frame clones are kept and a portion is missing. D and trimming were read from the DNA, whereas the V and J calls and clone size are those reported in that table. Of 59,000 or so clones detected, approximately 91% appear once; the ten largest clones hold 1.5% to 2%. This clone came up once.

This clonotype was obtained from a human donor in a cohort sampled during active COVID-19. The source material was peripheral blood. The chain uses TRBV2 and TRBJ2-7, with 8 bases identical to TRBD1. CDR3 in amino acids: CASSAGTGLSYEQYF. As DNA, the CDR3 is TGTGCCAGCAGTGCGGGGACAGGCCTGTCCTACGAGCAGTACTTC.